The 8 T cell receptor beta chains given below trace back to one sample, sequenced in a study of OX40 agonist ivuxolimab in advanced cancers. Library preparation used the immunoSEQ multiplex PCR assay. TCRdb took over this immuneACCESS table, retaining in-frame rearrangements with V and J assigned. Such tables are incomplete; in checked studies, under half of the missing clones stem from an unresolved V gene, and the remainder is unexplained. The sample contains about 16,000 clones, 75% to 95% of them found a single time. Clones ranked in the top ten supply about 30% of the sample. The source material was CD4+ or CD8+ T cells sorted from blood, sampled in a trial of the OX40 agonist ivuxolimab. The receptors shown here come from an adult with an advanced solid tumor such as melanoma, head and neck, liver or kidney cancer.

The table lists this clone with a few counts. The chain is built from TRBV4-3 and TRBJ2-2; 15 bases are a match to TRBD2. The V segment lost 4 bases and the J segment 5 bases; nucleotides outside the gene matches: 8. This CDR3 is built from 18 residues. The germline V gene encodes CDR1 LGHNA and CDR2 YSLEER. The DNA for the CDR3 is TGCGCCAGCAGCCGCGGAGGACTAGCGGGAGGGTCTACCGGGGAGCTGTTTTTT. It yields the protein CASSRGGLAGGSTGELFF.

The chain has TRBV6-5 and TRBJ1-1; possible D gene TRBD1, 6 bases. The V and J ends lost 7 bases and 1 base respectively, with 16 bases between them. The CDR3 runs to 15 residues. The germline gives CDR1 MNHEY, CDR2 SVGAGI. The CDR3 loop reads CASITGFGANTEAFF. CDR3 DNA sequence: TGTGCCAGCATTACAGGGTTTGGGGCGAACACTGAAGCTTTCTTT.

This clone was found once. The chain employs TRBV19 and TRBJ2-7; a weak D match, TRBD1 (7 bases). Germline V CDR1 and CDR2: LNHDA, SQIVND (reference sequence). The CDR3 is made up of 15 amino acids. Trimming stripped 1 base from V and 2 bases from J, with 12 bases between. CDR3 nucleotides: TGTGCCAGTAGTATAGGTGGAGGGGGCCCCTACGAGCAGTACTTC. It translates to CASSIGGGGPYEQYF.

This clone was seen a single time. This chain links TRBV13 with TRBJ2-3; TRBD2 matches 7 bases. The V segment lost 1 base and the J segment 5 bases; nucleotides outside the gene matches: 3. CDR1 is PRHDT, CDR2 FYEKMQ, per germline (reference sequence). This CDR3 is built from 14 residues. In nucleotides, the CDR3 is TGTGCCAGCAGCTTAGAGCGGGACGGAGATACGCAGTATTTT. Amino acids: CASSLERDGDTQYF.

V gene TRBV29-1 combines with J gene TRBJ2-7; 7 bases match TRBD2. From germline, CDR1 is SQVTM and CDR2 ANQGSEA. The CDR3 is 17 amino acids. Trimming removed 0 bases from V and 7 bases from J; junction bases left unmatched: 18. The CDR3 DNA sequence: TGCAGCGTTGAAGATGTGGGGACGAGCGGGGTGGGGGGAGAGCAGTACTTC. Translation gives CSVEDVGTSGVGGEQYF.

The chain couples TRBV2 to TRBJ2-3; maybe TRBD1 (5 bases). The CDR3 contains 15 residues. The V gene lost 2 bases and the J gene lost 5 bases, with 14 bases spanning the gap. CDR1 SNHLY and CDR2 FYNNEI come from the germline V gene. For the CDR3, the DNA is TGTGCCAGCAGTGAATTTTCAGGGATCGTAGATACGCAGTATTTT. Its translation: CASSEFSGIVDTQYF.

Worth noting for this clone: The CDR3 ends on some other residue instead of the conserved phenylalanine or tryptophan, so this is likely a read error. No DNA is shown, since the ends of the CDR3 on it are uncertain; the CDR3 is the one TCRdb lists. This chain uses TRBV19 with TRBJ1-1. Germline lookup yields CDR1 LNHDA and CDR2 SQIVND (reference sequence). The CDR3 is 10 residues long, counting both termini. CDR3 amino acids: CASSIGRRRG.

The V and J genes are TRBV2 and TRBJ1-5; no firm D call. CDR3 length equals 15 residues. Trimming pared 4 bases from V and 1 base from J, leaving 11 bases between. Germline CDR1 is SNHLY and CDR2 is FYNNEI. In nucleotides, the CDR3 is TGTGCCAGCAGTGTTTGGCAGCCAAGCAATCAGCCCCAGCATTTT. Its protein product is CASSVWQPSNQPQHF.